The 30 T cell receptor beta chains below all came from one sample that was sequenced in a study of regulatory T cells in long-lasting Graves disease (dated by TCRdb to about 2021). Libraries were made using multiplex PCR. The data were produced on an Illumina HiSeq 4000. CDR3 regions were amplified by Arm-PCR with iRepertoire HTBI primers to construct TCR beta libraries. TCRdb applied fastp at Q25 and MiXCR to the public reads, then kept only in-frame beta chains. Here each entry gathers all rows of one CDR3 protein and keeps the most common genes and DNA. For this sample there are 530,000 or so distinct CDR3 sequences; roughly 12% appear just once. About 9.1% of the sample belongs to the ten largest clones. The time point label, read with the paper, signifies: newly diagnosed GD, antithyroid drugs for less than 3 months. For both TCR sequencing and RNA sequencing, RNA was extracted from PBMCs in TRIzol.

These data were also filed under a second study, of T cells in Graves' hyperthyroidism and ophthalmopathy.

Sequencing used peripheral blood mononuclear cells (PBMCs), obtained at new diagnosis, from a patient treated with antithyroid drugs. These receptors were taken from a man in his thirties or forties with Graves disease. Donor details come from another sample of the same person, matched by shared clones.

The chain carries TRBV6-1 and TRBJ2-1, with TRBD1 matching 8 bases. Germline loops: CDR1 MNHNS, CDR2 SASEGT. V trimming: 6 bases; J trimming: 5 bases; junction bases outside the gene matches: 6. The CDR3 contains 14 residues. The CDR3 DNA is TGTGCCAGCAGGCGACAGGGGCCGGACAATGAGCAGTTCTTC. It codes for CASRRQGPDNEQFF.

This clonotype occurred a few times. The gene calls are TRBV4-2 and TRBJ2-1; TRBD1 matches 9 bases. V gave up 5 bases and J gave up 8 bases; unmatched junction bases: 4. The CDR3 covers 13 residues. Germline V gene lookup returns CDR1 LGHNA and CDR2 YNFKEQ. CDR3 sequence: CASSLTGGDEQFF. Here the CDR3 DNA reads TGTGCCAGCAGCTTGACAGGGGGGGATGAGCAGTTCTTC.

A few counts support this clonotype. This rearrangement joins TRBV7-8 to TRBJ1-1, with a tentative D call TRBD1 (6 bases). The CDR3 is made up of 14 amino acids. Germline-derived CDR1 and CDR2 are SGHVS and FQNEAQ. V lost 3 bases, J lost 2 bases, and 10 bases lay in between. The CDR3, as DNA: TGTGCCAGCAGCTTCCCGGGACAAAACACTGAAGCTTTCTTT. This codes for CASSFPGQNTEAFF.

This clonotype was observed a handful of times. As the CDR3 is not closed by the conserved phenylalanine or tryptophan, this likely results from a read error. The J gene is TRBJ2-3, the V gene TRBV7-3; D might be TRBD2 (5 bases). This CDR3 spans 13 amino acids. Trimming pared 8 bases from V and 4 bases from J, leaving 13 bases between. Germline CDR1 is SGHTA and CDR2 is FQGTGA. The CDR3: CASGFGNPDTQYL. The CDR3, as DNA: TGTGCCAGCGGTTTCGGGAACCCAGATACGCAGTATCTT.

This clonotype was recorded many times. The J gene is TRBJ1-1, the V gene TRBV7-9; D is uncertain. The germline V gene has CDR1 SEHNR and CDR2 FQNEAQ (reference sequence). The V end lost 5 bases, the J end lost 6 bases, and 10 bases lay between the germline ends. The CDR3 has 12 residues. The CDR3 coding sequence is TGTGCCAGCAGCAACCAGATCTCTGAAGCTTTCTTT. It is translated as CASSNQISEAFF.

The J gene is TRBJ2-7, the V gene TRBV19, with 9 bases that match TRBD1. Trimming removed 8 bases from V and 7 bases from J; junction bases left unmatched: 12. Germline V gives CDR1 LNHDA, CDR2 SQIVND (reference sequence). The length of the CDR3 is 14 residues. In DNA form, the CDR3 reads TGTGCCAGTGGGACGGGACAGGGCGCTGGGGAGCAGTACTTC. It yields the protein CASGTGQGAGEQYF.

This clonotype appeared many times. The gene calls are TRBV12-3 or TRBV12-4 and TRBJ2-3, with D tentatively TRBD1 or TRBD2 (6 bases each). The CDR3 has 16 amino acids. The ends were cut back, 3 bases at V and 2 bases at J, with 15 bases in the middle. CDR3 bases: TGTGCCAGCAGTTTGAATGGGCGGGACACCACAGATACGCAGTATTTT. Amino acid sequence: CASSLNGRDTTDTQYF.

This clonotype has ten or more counts. The J gene is TRBJ2-5, the V gene TRBV2; D unclear. Germline CDR1 and CDR2: SNHLY and FYNNEI. V was pared by 1 base and J by 6 bases, with 0 bases between. The CDR3 runs to 10 residues. The CDR3 protein is CASSEETQYF. The CDR3 nucleotides read TGTGCCAGCAGTGAAGAGACCCAGTACTTC.

There are a few counts of this clonotype. V is TRBV27 and J is TRBJ2-7, with D possibly TRBD1 on 6 matching bases. From germline, CDR1 is MNHEY and CDR2 SMNVEV (reference sequence). The CDR3 runs to 15 residues. V was cut by 1 base and J by 4 bases, with 14 bases left in between. CDR3 nucleotide sequence: TGTGCCAGCAGTTTATTGGCCCTGGGGGCTTACGAGCAGTACTTC. This gives the protein CASSLLALGAYEQYF.

This clonotype has only a few counts. The chain employs TRBV20-1 and TRBJ2-3; 8 positions match TRBD1. The CDR3 has 15 residues. Germline V gives CDR1 DFQATT, CDR2 SNEGSKA (reference sequence). V lost 3 bases, J lost 2 bases, and 7 bases stayed unmatched. CDR3 sequence (DNA): TGCAGTGCTAGGGAGACAGGGGCGGACACAGATACGCAGTATTTT. Translated, it gives CSARETGADTDTQYF.

This clonotype occurred many times. The genes are TRBV29-1 and TRBJ2-7, with no clear D. Germline assignment: CDR1 SQVTM and CDR2 ANQGSEA. This CDR3 has 15 amino acids. V lost 4 bases, J lost 2 bases, and 18 bases lay in between. DNA for the CDR3: TGCAGCGTTGTTCTCCATGGGCGTCTTGCCTACGAGCAGTACTTC. Its translation: CSVVLHGRLAYEQYF.

The sample holds many counts of this clonotype. J is TRBJ1-1 and V is TRBV29-1; TRBD1 aligns across 12 bases. Germline CDR1 SQVTM, CDR2 ANQGSEA. The CDR3 has 13 amino acids. V was pared by 7 bases and J by 5 bases, with 5 bases of the junction left unmatched. The CDR3 here is CSGDRGLRTEAFF. DNA of the CDR3: TGCAGCGGGGACAGGGGGCTGAGGACTGAAGCTTTCTTT.

This clonotype was found many times. The J gene is TRBJ2-5, the V gene TRBV27; 10 bases align to TRBD1. With V trimmed by 6 bases and J by 3 bases, 10 bases remained unmatched. The germline V gene encodes CDR1 MNHEY and CDR2 SMNVEV (reference sequence). There are 16 residues in the CDR3. The CDR3 spells CASRGFDRGREETQYF. The CDR3 region has the DNA TGTGCCAGCAGGGGATTCGACAGGGGGCGCGAAGAGACCCAGTACTTC.

This clonotype was observed at least ten times. J is TRBJ1-3 and V is TRBV30, with D unclear. V was clipped by 5 bases and J by 0 bases, with 8 bases between them. There are 13 residues in the CDR3. Germline V lookup: CDR1 GTSNPN, CDR2 SVGIG (reference sequence). The chain's CDR3 is CAWRLNSGNTIYF. CDR3 nucleotide sequence: TGTGCCTGGCGCCTAAACTCTGGAAACACCATATATTTT.

About this clonotype itself: The junction and the germline gene differ at one end; a read error may be behind it. The V and J genes are TRBV19 and TRBJ2-6, with TRBD1 matching 7 bases. Germline-derived CDR1 and CDR2 are LNHDA and SQIVND (reference sequence). This CDR3 is 14 amino acids long. The CDR3 is CASSTGVGSNVLTF. The CDR3 DNA reads TGTGCCAGTAGCACAGGGGTTGGGTCCAACGTCCTGACTTTC. Drawing the rest from reference TRBV19 and TRBJ2-6, the complete variable domain is DGGITQSPKYLFRKEGQNVTLSCEQNLNHDAMYWYRQDPGQGLRLIYYSQIVNDFQKGDIAEGYSVSREKKESFPLTVTSAQKNPTAFYLCASSTGVGSNVLTFGAGSRLTVL.

This clonotype occurred many times. This chain joins TRBV25-1 and TRBJ2-7; 9 bases map to TRBD1. Germline lookup yields CDR1 MGHDK and CDR2 SYGVNS. V dropped 5 bases and J dropped 4; count of bases not matched to a gene: 9. The CDR3 runs 15 residues. The CDR3 region is CASSPQGQGRYEQYF. CDR3 in DNA: TGTGCCAGCAGTCCACAAGGACAGGGGAGGTACGAGCAGTACTTC.

The gene calls are TRBV10-1 and TRBJ1-4, with 7 bases lining up with TRBD1. Germline CDR1 WNHNN, CDR2 SYGVQD (reference sequence). The CDR3 loop spans 13 amino acids. The V gene end was trimmed by 8 bases and the J gene end by 7 bases; junction bases not matched to a gene: 7. CDR3 nucleotide sequence: TGCGCCAGCTCGGAGACAGGGCGTGAAAAACTGTTTTTT. Translating it yields CASSETGREKLFF.

This clonotype was recorded at least ten times. The chain has TRBV11-2 and TRBJ2-6; D is unresolved. Germline values: CDR1 SGHAT, CDR2 FQNNGV. Trimming cost V 6 bases and J 4 bases, with 7 bases left between them. The CDR3 length is 13 residues. The CDR3 DNA reads as TGTGCCAGCAGTCAGATGGGGGCCAACGTCCTGACTTTC. This codes for CASSQMGANVLTF.

This clonotype has more than one count but fewer than ten. This CDR3 reads CAWVYGGTVSGNTIYF. The CDR3 DNA reads as TGTGCCTGGGTGTACGGCGGGACAGTCTCTGGAAACACCATATATTTT. The chain uses TRBV30 and TRBJ1-3, with 7 bases fitting TRBD1. Germline values: CDR1 GTSNPN, CDR2 SVGIG (reference sequence). Trimming at V came to 5 bases and at J to 0 bases, leaving 10 bases not matched to a gene. The CDR3 consists of 16 residues.

This clonotype occurred many times. The genes are TRBV2 and TRBJ2-3, with D unresolved. This CDR3 region has 14 residues. V lost 6 bases to trimming and J lost 1 base, with 11 bases between them. The germline gives CDR1 SNHLY, CDR2 FYNNEI. The chain's CDR3 is CASSQAERTDTQYF. Here the CDR3 DNA reads TGTGCCAGCAGCCAAGCAGAACGCACAGATACGCAGTATTTT. The whole variable domain, filled in from reference TRBV2 and TRBJ2-3, reads EPEVTQTPSHQVTQMGQEVILRCVPISNHLYFYWYRQILGQKVEFLVSFYNNEISEKSEIFDDQFSVERPDGSNFTLKIRSTKLEDSAMYFCASSQAERTDTQYFGPGTRLTVL.

This clonotype was found many times. One end of the junction varies from germline; a read error may be responsible. V gene TRBV2 combines with J gene TRBJ2-3, with D perhaps being TRBD1 or TRBD2 (5 bases each). This CDR3 contains 11 residues. Germline values: CDR1 SNHLY, CDR2 FYNNEI. The CDR3 nucleotides are TGTGCCAGCAGTGAACCGGGACCGAGGCATTTT. Translating gives CASSEPGPRHF.

The chain carries TRBV6-5 and TRBJ2-7; D remains ambiguous. Germline V gene sequence: CDR1 MNHEY, CDR2 SVGAGI. Trimming removed 0 bases at V and 5 bases at J, with 2 bases between. This CDR3 spans 11 amino acids. The CDR3 coding sequence is TGTGCCAGCAGTTACTCGAACGAGCAGTACTTC. Encoded protein: CASSYSNEQYF.

Ten or more counts support this clonotype. The chain carries TRBV5-8 and TRBJ2-7; 10 positions agree with TRBD1. CDR1 is SGHTS and CDR2 is YDEGEE in the germline V gene. This CDR3 region has 13 residues. After removal of 5 bases from V and 6 bases from J, the junction contained 5 bases not matched to a gene. The DNA of the CDR3 is TGTGCCAGCAGGACAGGGGGCCTTGGCGAGCAGTACTTC. Translated: CASRTGGLGEQYF.

This clonotype was seen at least ten times. The V call is TRBV19, the J call TRBJ2-5, with TRBD2 identical over 7 bases. V lost 3 bases to trimming and J lost 0 bases; unmatched junction nucleotides: 4. This CDR3 has 15 residues. Germline CDR1 and CDR2: LNHDA and SQIVND (reference sequence). This CDR3 reads CASSIVAGDQETQYF. The DNA of the CDR3 is TGTGCCAGTAGTATCGTAGCGGGTGACCAAGAGACCCAGTACTTC.

This clonotype was recorded many times. The chain links TRBV27 to TRBJ2-7, with D possibly TRBD2 on 6 matching bases. Germline CDR1 and CDR2: MNHEY and SMNVEV (reference sequence). V lost 9 bases and J lost 4, with 19 bases in between. The CDR3 has 14 residues. The CDR3 region is CASREPHGGYEQYF. The CDR3 region has the DNA TGTGCCAGTCGGGAACCCCATGGAGGGTACGAGCAGTACTTC.

The table lists this clonotype with many counts. The chain employs TRBV7-2 and TRBJ2-7, with D possibly matching TRBD2 (7 bases). Trimming shortened V by 3 bases and J by 0 bases, and 18 bases separated the two germline ends. Germline V gene data show CDR1 as SGHTA and CDR2 as FQGNSA. This CDR3 has 17 residues. The CDR3 bases are TGTGCCAGCAGCTTTAGGTTCGGGGGGCAGGGCTCCTACGAGCAGTACTTC. This encodes CASSFRFGGQGSYEQYF.

This clonotype was detected many times. The V gene is TRBV13, the J gene TRBJ2-7, with D perhaps TRBD1 (5 bases). This CDR3 has 16 residues. Germline V CDR1 and CDR2: PRHDT, FYEKMQ (reference sequence). V gave up 0 bases and J gave up 2 bases, with 14 bases separating them. The CDR3 nucleotides read TGTGCCAGCAGCTTAGGCTTCCGGCAGGGCGCCTACGAGCAGTACTTC. The encoded protein is CASSLGFRQGAYEQYF.

This clonotype was seen more than once but under ten times. The gene calls are TRBV12-5 and TRBJ2-5; perhaps TRBD2 as D (5 bases). The CDR3 covers 17 residues. V lost 0 bases to trimming and J lost 1 base, with 15 bases between them. Germline values: CDR1 LGHNT, CDR2 FRNRAP. The CDR3 is CASGLVLASSSQETQYF. CDR3 nucleotides: TGTGCTAGTGGTTTGGTGTTAGCTAGCTCATCCCAAGAGACCCAGTACTTC.

This clonotype was picked up many times. The rearrangement links TRBV29-1 to TRBJ1-1; a weak D match, TRBD1 (5 bases). Germline V CDR1 and CDR2: SQVTM, ANQGSEA. V lost 3 bases, J lost 4 bases, and 15 bases lay in between. This CDR3 comprises 14 residues. CDR3: CSVELGARATEAFF. The CDR3 nucleotides are TGCAGCGTTGAGCTCGGGGCGAGGGCCACTGAAGCTTTCTTT.

This clonotype was seen a few times. The chain carries TRBV25-1 and TRBJ2-3; TRBD2 matches at 9 bases. Germline CDR1 and CDR2: MGHDK and SYGVNS. This CDR3 contains 17 residues. The V gene end was trimmed by 1 base and the J gene end by 4 bases; junction bases not matched to a gene: 9. CDR3: CASSEFPASGKSDTQYF. In DNA, the CDR3 is TGTGCCAGCAGTGAATTCCCAGCTAGCGGGAAGTCAGATACGCAGTATTTT. Looking up the rest from reference TRBV25-1 and TRBJ2-3 gives the full variable domain: EADIYQTPRYLVIGTGKKITLECSQTMGHDKMYWYQQDPGMELHLIHYSYGVNSTEKGDLSSESTVSRIRTEHFPLTLESARPSHTSQYLCASSEFPASGKSDTQYFGPGTRLTVL.